This T cell receptor beta chain was observed in a study of blood T cell repertoires in COVID-19. TCRdb's table, derived via immunoSEQ multiplex PCR, lists solely in-frame clones and lacks some. The sample lists fewer than 45,000 clones, around four fifths occurring once. The CDR3 sequence is 13 residues long. Trimming left V 3 bases short and J 3 bases short, with 5 bases between. The V gene's germline CDR1 is SGHNT and CDR2 YENEEA. The specimen sequenced was peripheral blood. This receptor was taken from a human donor in a cohort sampled during active COVID-19. The rearrangement joins TRBV11-3 to TRBJ2-2; D gene uncertain. The CDR3 DNA sequence: TGTGCCAGCAGCTTCTCGTACACCGGGGAGCTGTTTTTT. It codes for CASSFSYTGELFF.